One sample yielded the 3 T cell receptor beta chains listed below, sequenced in a study of B cell selection in AIRE deficiency. This table comes from immunoSEQ multiplex PCR, and its TCRdb copy is limited to in-frame clones, with some not included. The sample has about 27,000 clones, just under 97% seen once. Conventional CD4 T cells were sorted as CD4+CD127+ cells. Sequenced sample: CD4+CD127+ conventional T cells sorted from PBMCs. The receptors were gathered from a human donor in good health.

The genes are TRBV25-1 and TRBJ2-7; 13 nucleotides align to TRBD2. The CDR3 runs to 17 residues. Per germline, CDR1 MGHDK and CDR2 SYGVNS. V trimming: 2 bases; J trimming: 3 bases; junction bases outside the gene matches: 7. The DNA of the CDR3 is TGTGCCAGCAGTGAAGTCCCCGGGACTAGCGGGGACTACGAGCAGTACTTC. Amino acids: CASSEVPGTSGDYEQYF.

This chain joins TRBV4-2 and TRBJ2-5, with 9 bases lining up with TRBD2. The CDR3 is 20 amino acids. The V gene's germline CDR1 is LGHNA and CDR2 YNFKEQ. With 0 bases clipped from V and 0 bases from J, the junction kept 14 bases outside the gene matches. The CDR3 coding sequence is TGTGCCAGCAGCCAAGATGATAAGCGGGGGGCCAAGCAATACCAAGAGACCCAGTACTTC. Protein sequence: CASSQDDKRGAKQYQETQYF.

The CDR3, as DNA: TGTGCCAGCAGCCGCAGTGGAAACACCATATATTTT. Translated: CASSRSGNTIYF. The V gene is TRBV5-4, the J gene TRBJ1-3; D gene unclear. Germline V gene lookup returns CDR1 SGHNT and CDR2 YYREEE (reference sequence). Trimming cost V 4 bases and J 3 bases, with 5 bases left between them. This CDR3 region has 12 residues.